The next 10 T cell receptor beta chains were all read from a single sample in a study of persistence of HIV-infected CD4 T cells. This nonspecific control used anti-CD3/anti-CD28 bead stimulation of CD4+ T cells. Sorting of responding CD4+ T cells relied on upregulated CD40 ligand together with CD69. The antigens these receptors bind are not known. The libraries were made with immunoSEQ version 4 in survey mode. Profiling relied on immunoSEQ multiplex PCR, and the TCRdb table lists in-frame clones only, not all of them. The table shows about 45,000 clones, with roughly nine tenths occurring only once. This specimen consisted of CD4+ T cells sorted from PBMCs after roughly 18-hour stimulation, obtained from a patient who received antiretroviral therapy. The receptors shown here come from an adult man with HIV who was CMV-seropositive.

CDR3 protein: CASSFELDGFYEQYF. The CDR3 bases are TGTGCCAGCAGTTTTGAACTTGACGGATTCTACGAGCAGTACTTC. This chain joins TRBV6-5 and TRBJ2-7; D is unclear. There are 15 residues in the CDR3. Germline CDR1 MNHEY, CDR2 SVGAGI. V lost 4 bases, J lost 3 bases, and 16 bases lay in between.

CDR3 nucleotides: TGTGCCAGTAGTATCGGTTGGACTGAAGCTTTCTTT. Translating it yields CASSIGWTEAFF. This chain links TRBV19 with TRBJ1-1; no firm D call. This CDR3 contains 12 residues. Germline loops: CDR1 LNHDA, CDR2 SQIVND (reference sequence). Trimming cost V 3 bases and J 5 bases, with 7 bases left between them.

The V gene is TRBV20-1, the J gene TRBJ2-1, with unresolved D. The germline gives CDR1 DFQATT, CDR2 SNEGSKA (reference sequence). Trimming cost V 1 base and J 9 bases, with 7 bases left between them. The CDR3 sequence is 11 residues long. The CDR3 is CSARAGSEQFF. In DNA form, the CDR3 reads TGCAGTGCTAGAGCGGGTAGTGAGCAGTTCTTC.

The rearrangement links TRBV3-1 (or the pseudogene TRBV3-2) to TRBJ2-2; D is perhaps TRBD1 (6 bases). Deletions cut 5 bases from V and 3 bases from J, with 13 bases between. The CDR3 runs 15 residues. CDR1 LGHDT and CDR2 YNNKEL come from the germline V gene (reference sequence). For the CDR3, the DNA is TGTGCCAGCAGCGGACAGCCGGACTACACCGGGGAGCTGTTTTTT. It is translated as CASSGQPDYTGELFF.

The J gene is TRBJ2-5, the V gene TRBV7-2, with 9 bases aligning to TRBD2. V was pared by 1 base and J by 5 bases, with 5 bases of the junction left unmatched. Germline CDR1 reads SGHTA; CDR2 reads FQGNSA. This CDR3 comprises 15 residues. The CDR3 loop reads CASSLVRTSVETQYF. The CDR3 DNA follows: TGTGCCAGCAGCTTAGTCCGGACTAGCGTCGAGACCCAGTACTTC.

The chain has TRBV6-5 and TRBJ2-1; D perhaps matches TRBD2 (6 bases). CDR3 length equals 15 residues. CDR1 and CDR2 from the germline V gene are MNHEY and SVGAGI. The V end lost 6 bases, the J end lost 8 bases, and 20 bases lay between the germline ends. In nucleotides, the CDR3 is TGTGCCAGCAGGGCTTTGGGGGGAACAACGGATGAGCAGTTCTTC. Translation: CASRALGGTTDEQFF.

The gene calls are TRBV28 and TRBJ2-7, with TRBD1 identical over 8 bases. This CDR3 spans 14 amino acids. CDR1 is MDHEN and CDR2 is SYDVKM in the germline V gene. J lost 2 bases, V lost 8 bases, and 8 bases had no gene match. The CDR3 loop is CASGETGAAYEQYF. The DNA of the CDR3 is TGTGCCAGCGGAGAGACAGGGGCCGCCTACGAGCAGTACTTC.

V gene TRBV29-1 combines with J gene TRBJ1-1; D is perhaps TRBD1 (5 bases). Trimming took off 3 bases at V and 1 base at J, with 12 bases between the two ends. Germline values: CDR1 SQVTM, CDR2 ANQGSEA. The CDR3 loop spans 14 amino acids. The CDR3 reads CSVDGPGRNTEAFF. The DNA of the CDR3 is TGCAGCGTTGACGGCCCGGGGCGGAACACTGAAGCTTTCTTT. Using reference TRBV29-1 and TRBJ1-1 for the parts outside the CDR3, the full variable domain is SAVISQKPSRDICQRGTSLTIQCQVDSQVTMMFWYRQQPGQSLTLIATANQGSEATYESGFVIDKFPISRPNLTFSTLTVSNMSPEDSSIYLCSVDGPGRNTEAFFGQGTRLTVV.

The CDR3 loop reads CASSLARLGGRGTGELFF. The CDR3 DNA reads TGTGCCAGCAGCTTGGCCCGCCTGGGGGGGCGAGGCACCGGGGAGCTGTTTTTT. The chain links TRBV5-6 to TRBJ2-2, with D maybe TRBD2 (7 bases). The CDR3 has 18 amino acids. The germline CDR1 and CDR2 sequences are SGHDT and YYEEEE. Trimming took 0 bases from V and 4 from J, leaving 19 bases between them.

The CDR3 DNA follows: TGCGCCACCAATGACCCTAACACCGGGGAGCTGTTTTTT. It codes for CATNDPNTGELFF. The V and J genes are TRBV10-2 and TRBJ2-2; D not resolved. In germline, CDR1 is WSHSY, CDR2 SAAADI. The CDR3 is made up of 13 amino acids. V lost 10 bases and J 2 bases, leaving 11 bases between the germline ends.